A single sample gave rise to the 9 T cell receptor beta chains below, sequenced in a study of blood T cells in healthy people across ages. Primers used in a second PCR of about 7 to 11 cycles were a sample-barcoded 5' primer and a J-beta primer mix. One entry per CDR3 protein results from TCRdb running MiXCR on the 5' RACE reads. Among roughly 730,000 distinct CDR3 sequences, approximately 60% were seen once, and the ten largest hold more than 25%. The sample was blood. The receptors were sampled from a middle-aged man in good health.

The chain has TRBV12-5 and TRBJ2-5; D is undetermined. V lost 0 bases and J 4 bases, leaving 15 bases between the germline ends. CDR3 length: 16 amino acids. Germline CDR1 is LGHNT and CDR2 is FRNRAP. DNA of the CDR3: TGTGCTAGTGGTTTGGTACTTTGGCAAACGAGAGAGACCCAGTACTTC. Its protein product is CASGLVLWQTRETQYF.

The chain employs TRBV28 and TRBJ1-2; D call uncertain. The CDR3 totals 13 residues. Trimming pared 7 bases from V and 0 bases from J, leaving 9 bases between. CDR1 MDHEN and CDR2 SYDVKM come from the germline V gene. CDR3 in amino acids: CASNEQSNYGYTF. In DNA, the CDR3 is TGTGCCAGCAACGAACAGTCTAACTATGGCTACACCTTC.

About this clonotype itself: The junction and the germline gene differ at one end; a read error may be behind it. The V and J genes are TRBV28 and TRBJ2-5; D tentatively reads TRBD1 or TRBD2 (5 bases each). This CDR3 spans 16 amino acids. The germline gives CDR1 MDHEN, CDR2 SYDVKM. CDR3 DNA sequence: TGTACCAGCACCCGACTGGGACGGGACGGCCAAGAGACCCAGTACTTC. Translated: CTSTRLGRDGQETQYF.

Only a few counts were recorded for this clonotype. The V call is TRBV12-3 or TRBV12-4, the J call TRBJ2-4, with D possibly matching TRBD2 (5 bases). The CDR3 spans 13 residues. Trimming took 5 bases from V and 8 from J, leaving 13 bases between them. The CDR3 spells CASSPTLGDIQYF. The CDR3 DNA reads as TGTGCCAGCAGTCCAACCCTGGGAGACATTCAGTACTTC.

The rearrangement uses TRBV4-2 and TRBJ2-1; 13 nucleotides match TRBD2. CDR3 size: 20 residues. Per the germline V gene, CDR1 is LGHNA and CDR2 is YNFKEQ. V dropped 1 base and J dropped 4; count of bases not matched to a gene: 13. CDR3 nucleotide sequence: TGTGCCAGCAGCCAAGTCGGACTAGCGGGAGTCGGGTCTGGATACAATGAGCAGTTCTTC. This sequence encodes CASSQVGLAGVGSGYNEQFF.

The chain has TRBV25-1 and TRBJ1-2, with 12 positions matching TRBD1. This CDR3 is 16 amino acids long. Trimming cost V 6 bases and J 8 bases; bases outside gene matches: 13. Germline-derived CDR1 and CDR2 are MGHDK and SYGVNS. The CDR3 loop is CASSEHGTGGAGGYTF. In DNA form, the CDR3 reads TGTGCCAGCAGCGAACACGGGACAGGGGGCGCGGGAGGCTACACCTTC.

This clonotype came up a few times. The genes are TRBV30 and TRBJ2-1; D gene uncertain. Germline V gives CDR1 GTSNPN, CDR2 SVGIG (reference sequence). V lost 1 base and J 7 bases, leaving 8 bases between the germline ends. The CDR3 spans 12 residues. DNA for the CDR3: TGTGCCTGGAGTGAAAATACGAATGAGCAGTTCTTC. Translated, it gives CAWSENTNEQFF.

This clonotype appeared once. The CDR3 loop is CASSLFAGGAPGANVLTF. For the CDR3, the DNA is TGTGCCAGCAGTTTATTTGCTGGGGGGGCCCCTGGGGCCAACGTCCTGACTTTC. The V call is TRBV28, the J call TRBJ2-6; D might be TRBD2 (7 bases). Germline V gives CDR1 MDHEN, CDR2 SYDVKM. The CDR3 covers 18 residues. With 1 base removed from V and 2 bases from J, the gap between germline ends came to 15 bases.

This sequence joins TRBV4-3 and TRBJ2-7; 8 bases match TRBD2. Germline V CDR1 and CDR2: LGHNA, YSLEER. J lost 6 bases, V lost 0 bases, and 10 bases had no gene match. The CDR3 totals 16 residues. The DNA of the CDR3 is TGCGCCAGCAGCCAAGAAGGGCGGGGACTAGTGGGCGAGCAGTACTTC. Translating it yields CASSQEGRGLVGEQYF.